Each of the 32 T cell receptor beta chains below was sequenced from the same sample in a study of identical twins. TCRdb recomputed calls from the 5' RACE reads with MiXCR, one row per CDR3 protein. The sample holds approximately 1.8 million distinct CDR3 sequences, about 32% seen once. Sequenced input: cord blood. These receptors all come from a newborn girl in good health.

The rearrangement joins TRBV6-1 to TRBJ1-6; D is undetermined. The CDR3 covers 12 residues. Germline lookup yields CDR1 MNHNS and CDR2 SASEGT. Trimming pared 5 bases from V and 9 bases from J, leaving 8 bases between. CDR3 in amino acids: CASSPTASPLHF. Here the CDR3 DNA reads TGTGCCAGCAGTCCCACCGCTTCACCCCTCCACTTT.

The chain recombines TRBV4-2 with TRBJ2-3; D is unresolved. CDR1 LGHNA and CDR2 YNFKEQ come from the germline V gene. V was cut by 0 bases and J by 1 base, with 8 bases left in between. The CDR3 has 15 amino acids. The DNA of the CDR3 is TGTGCCAGCAGCCAAGATAATTTGGGCACAGATACGCAGTATTTT. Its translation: CASSQDNLGTDTQYF.

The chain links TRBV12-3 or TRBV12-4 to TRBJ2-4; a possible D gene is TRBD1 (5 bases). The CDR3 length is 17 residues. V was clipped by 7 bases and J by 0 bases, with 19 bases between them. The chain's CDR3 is CASNPSVSGLAKNIQYF. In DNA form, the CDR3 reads TGTGCCAGCAACCCCTCTGTGTCAGGGCTAGCCAAAAACATTCAGTACTTC.

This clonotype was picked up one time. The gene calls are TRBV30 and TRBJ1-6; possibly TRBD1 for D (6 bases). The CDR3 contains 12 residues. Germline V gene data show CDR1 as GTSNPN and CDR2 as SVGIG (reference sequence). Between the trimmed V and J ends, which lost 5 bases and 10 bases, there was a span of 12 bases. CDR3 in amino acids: CAWCRGGSPLHF. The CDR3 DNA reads TGTGCCTGGTGCAGGGGTGGCTCACCCCTCCACTTT.

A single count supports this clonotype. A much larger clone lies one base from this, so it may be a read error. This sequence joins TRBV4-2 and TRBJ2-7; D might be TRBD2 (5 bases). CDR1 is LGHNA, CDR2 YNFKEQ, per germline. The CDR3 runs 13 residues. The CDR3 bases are TGTGCCAGCAGCCAAGTCGGAGGCTACGAGCGGTACTTC. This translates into CASSQVGGYERYF.

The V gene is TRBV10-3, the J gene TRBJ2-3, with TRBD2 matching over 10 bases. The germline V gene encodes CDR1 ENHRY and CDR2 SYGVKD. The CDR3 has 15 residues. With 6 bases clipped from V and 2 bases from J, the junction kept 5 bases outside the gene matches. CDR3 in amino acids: CAISLAGVITDTQYF. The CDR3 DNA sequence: TGTGCCATCAGCCTAGCGGGAGTTATCACAGATACGCAGTATTTT.

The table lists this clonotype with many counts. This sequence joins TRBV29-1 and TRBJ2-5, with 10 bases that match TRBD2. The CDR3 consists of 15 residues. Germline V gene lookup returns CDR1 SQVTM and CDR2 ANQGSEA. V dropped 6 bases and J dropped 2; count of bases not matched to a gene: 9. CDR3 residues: CSVEGRTSGQETQYF. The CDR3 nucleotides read TGCAGCGTCGAGGGGAGGACTAGCGGACAAGAGACCCAGTACTTC.

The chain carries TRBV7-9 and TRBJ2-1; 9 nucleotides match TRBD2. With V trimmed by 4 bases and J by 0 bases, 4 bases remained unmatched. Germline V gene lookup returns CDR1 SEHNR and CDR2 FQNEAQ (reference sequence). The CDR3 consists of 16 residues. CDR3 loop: CASSWPTSGSYNEQFF. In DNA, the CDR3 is TGTGCCAGCAGCTGGCCGACTAGCGGCTCCTACAATGAGCAGTTCTTC.

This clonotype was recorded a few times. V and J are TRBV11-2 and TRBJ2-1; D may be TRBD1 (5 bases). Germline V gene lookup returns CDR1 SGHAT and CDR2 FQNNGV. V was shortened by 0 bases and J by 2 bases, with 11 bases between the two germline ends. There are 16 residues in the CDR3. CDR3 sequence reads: CASSLEGRVTYNEQFF. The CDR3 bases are TGTGCCAGCAGCTTAGAGGGCAGGGTGACCTACAATGAGCAGTTCTTC.

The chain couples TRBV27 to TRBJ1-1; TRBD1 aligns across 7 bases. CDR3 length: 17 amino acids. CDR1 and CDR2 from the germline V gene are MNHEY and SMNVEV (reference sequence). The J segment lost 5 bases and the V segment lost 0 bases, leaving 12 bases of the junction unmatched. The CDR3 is CASSLSPIRGLETEAFF. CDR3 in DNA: TGTGCCAGCAGTTTATCGCCCATCAGGGGGTTAGAGACTGAAGCTTTCTTT.

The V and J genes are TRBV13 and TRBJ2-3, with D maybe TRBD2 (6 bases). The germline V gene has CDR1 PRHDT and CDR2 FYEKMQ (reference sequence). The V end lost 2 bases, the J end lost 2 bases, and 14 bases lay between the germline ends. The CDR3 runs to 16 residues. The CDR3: CASSLRFRGLTDTQYF. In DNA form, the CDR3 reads TGTGCCAGCAGCTTACGGTTTCGGGGACTCACAGATACGCAGTATTTT.

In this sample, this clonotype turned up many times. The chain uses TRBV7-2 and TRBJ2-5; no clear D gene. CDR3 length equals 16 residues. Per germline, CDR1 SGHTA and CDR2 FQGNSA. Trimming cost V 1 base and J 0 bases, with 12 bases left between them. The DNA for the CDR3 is TGTGCCAGCAGCTTAGTTAACTCGCCGTACCAAGAGACCCAGTACTTC. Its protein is CASSLVNSPYQETQYF.

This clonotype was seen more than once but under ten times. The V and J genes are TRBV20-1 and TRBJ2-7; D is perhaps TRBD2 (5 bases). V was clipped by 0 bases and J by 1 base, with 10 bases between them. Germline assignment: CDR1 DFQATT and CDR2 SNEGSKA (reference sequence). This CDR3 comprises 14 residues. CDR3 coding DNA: TGCAGTGCTAGAGATCCTGTAGCGTCCTACGAGCAGTACTTC. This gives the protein CSARDPVASYEQYF.

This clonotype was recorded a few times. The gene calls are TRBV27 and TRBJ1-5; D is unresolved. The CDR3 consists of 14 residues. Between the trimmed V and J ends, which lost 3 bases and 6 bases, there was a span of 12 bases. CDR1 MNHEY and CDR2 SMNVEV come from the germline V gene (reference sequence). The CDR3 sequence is CASSLNGWAQPQHF. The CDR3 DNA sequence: TGTGCCAGCAGTTTGAATGGGTGGGCTCAGCCCCAGCATTTT.

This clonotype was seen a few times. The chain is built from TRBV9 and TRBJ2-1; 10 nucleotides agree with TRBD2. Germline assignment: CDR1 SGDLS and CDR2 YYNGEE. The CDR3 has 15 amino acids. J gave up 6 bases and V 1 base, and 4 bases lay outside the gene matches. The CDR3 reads CASSVMPSGSNEQFF. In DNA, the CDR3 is TGTGCCAGCAGCGTAATGCCTAGCGGGAGCAATGAGCAGTTCTTC.

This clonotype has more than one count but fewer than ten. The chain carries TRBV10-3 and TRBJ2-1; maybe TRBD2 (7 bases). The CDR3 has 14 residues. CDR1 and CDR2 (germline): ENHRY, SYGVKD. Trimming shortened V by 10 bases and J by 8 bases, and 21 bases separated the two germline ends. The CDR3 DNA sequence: TGTGCCACCCGATTCGGGAAGGGGGGGGATGAGCAGTTCTTC. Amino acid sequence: CATRFGKGGDEQFF.

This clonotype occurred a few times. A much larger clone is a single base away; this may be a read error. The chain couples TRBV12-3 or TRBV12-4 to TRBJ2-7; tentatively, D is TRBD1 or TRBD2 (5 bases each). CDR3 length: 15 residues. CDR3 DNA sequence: TGTGCCAGCGGTTTTTCGGGACGGAAGAACTACGAGCAGTACTTC. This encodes CASGFSGRKNYEQYF.

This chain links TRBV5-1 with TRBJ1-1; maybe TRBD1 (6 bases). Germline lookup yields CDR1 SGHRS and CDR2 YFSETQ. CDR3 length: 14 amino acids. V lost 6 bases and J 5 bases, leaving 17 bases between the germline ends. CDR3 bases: TGCGCCAGCACCTTAAGGGGCACAGGGACTGAAGCTTTCTTT. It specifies CASTLRGTGTEAFF.

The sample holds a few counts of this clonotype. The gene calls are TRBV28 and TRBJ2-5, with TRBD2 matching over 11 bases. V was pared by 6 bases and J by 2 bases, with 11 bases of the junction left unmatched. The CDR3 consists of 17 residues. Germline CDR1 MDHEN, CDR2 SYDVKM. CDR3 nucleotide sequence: TGTGCCAGCAGACCACAGACTAGCGGGACTGTACAAGAGACCCAGTACTTC. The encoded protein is CASRPQTSGTVQETQYF.

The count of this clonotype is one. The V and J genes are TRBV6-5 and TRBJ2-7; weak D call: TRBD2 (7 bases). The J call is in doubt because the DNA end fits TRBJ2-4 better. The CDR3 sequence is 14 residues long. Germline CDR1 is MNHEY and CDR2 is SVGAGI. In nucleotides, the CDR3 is TGTGCCAGCAGTTACTACAGGGAGGGGAACATTCAGTACTTC. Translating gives CASSYYREGNIQYF.

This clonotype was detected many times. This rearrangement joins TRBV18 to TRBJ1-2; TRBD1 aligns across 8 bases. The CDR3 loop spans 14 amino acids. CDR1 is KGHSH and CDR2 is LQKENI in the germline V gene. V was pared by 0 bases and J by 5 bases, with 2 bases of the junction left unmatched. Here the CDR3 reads CASSPPTGDYGYTF. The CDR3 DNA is TGTGCCAGCTCACCACCGACAGGGGATTATGGCTACACCTTC.

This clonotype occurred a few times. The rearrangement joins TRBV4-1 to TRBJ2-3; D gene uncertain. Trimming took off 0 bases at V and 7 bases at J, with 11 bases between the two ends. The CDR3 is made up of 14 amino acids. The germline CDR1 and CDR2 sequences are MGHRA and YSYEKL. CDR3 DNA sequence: TGCGCCAGCAGCCAAGAATCGGCTCACCATACGCAGTATTTT. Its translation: CASSQESAHHTQYF.

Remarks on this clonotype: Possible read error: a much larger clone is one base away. This CDR3 reads CASSLALLGGRGHDVQYF. Here the CDR3 DNA reads TGTGCCAGCAGTTTAGCTCTCTTGGGGGGCAGGGGGCATGACGTTCAGTACTTC. The rearrangement links TRBV12-3 or TRBV12-4 to TRBJ2-7, with 8 bases fitting TRBD1. The CDR3 spans 18 residues. V dropped 0 bases and J dropped 10; count of bases not matched to a gene: 20.

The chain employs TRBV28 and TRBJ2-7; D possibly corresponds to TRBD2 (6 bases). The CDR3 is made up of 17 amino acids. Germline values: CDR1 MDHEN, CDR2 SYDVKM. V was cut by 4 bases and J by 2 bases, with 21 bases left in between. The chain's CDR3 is CASSSPPRLAMTYEQYF. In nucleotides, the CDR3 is TGTGCCAGCAGTTCCCCACCCAGGCTAGCGATGACCTACGAGCAGTACTTC.

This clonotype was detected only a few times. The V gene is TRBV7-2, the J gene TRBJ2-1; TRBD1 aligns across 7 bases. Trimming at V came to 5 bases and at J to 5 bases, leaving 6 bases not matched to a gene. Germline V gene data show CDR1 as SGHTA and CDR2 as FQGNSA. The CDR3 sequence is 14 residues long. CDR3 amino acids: CASSPVRGNNEQFF. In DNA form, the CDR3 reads TGTGCCAGCAGCCCCGTCAGGGGGAACAATGAGCAGTTCTTC. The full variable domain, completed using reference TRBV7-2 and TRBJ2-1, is GAGVSQSPSNKVTEKGKDVELRCDPISGHTALYWYRQSLGQGLEFLIYFQGNSAPDKSGLPSDRFSAERTGGSVSTLTIQRTQQEDSAVYLCASSPVRGNNEQFFGPGTRLTVL.

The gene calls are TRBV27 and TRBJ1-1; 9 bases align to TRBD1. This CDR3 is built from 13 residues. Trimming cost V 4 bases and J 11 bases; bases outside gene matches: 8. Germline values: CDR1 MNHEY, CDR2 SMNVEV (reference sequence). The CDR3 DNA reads TGTGCCAGCAGTTCCCGGGACAGGGTATGGGCTTTCTTT. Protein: CASSSRDRVWAFF.

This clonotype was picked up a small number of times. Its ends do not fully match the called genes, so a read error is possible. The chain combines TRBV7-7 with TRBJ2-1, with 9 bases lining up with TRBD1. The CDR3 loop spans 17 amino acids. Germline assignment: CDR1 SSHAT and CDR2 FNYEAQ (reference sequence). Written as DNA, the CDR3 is TGTGCTAGCAGCTTGGGTCCCGGGACAGGGTCTTACAATGAGCAGTTCTTC. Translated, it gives CASSLGPGTGSYNEQFF. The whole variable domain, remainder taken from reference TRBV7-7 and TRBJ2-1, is GAGVSQSPRYKVTKRGQDVTLRCDPISSHATLYWYQQALGQGPEFLTYFNYEAQPDKSGLPSDRFSAERPEGSISTLTIQRTEQRDSAMYRCASSLGPGTGSYNEQFFGPGTRLTVL.

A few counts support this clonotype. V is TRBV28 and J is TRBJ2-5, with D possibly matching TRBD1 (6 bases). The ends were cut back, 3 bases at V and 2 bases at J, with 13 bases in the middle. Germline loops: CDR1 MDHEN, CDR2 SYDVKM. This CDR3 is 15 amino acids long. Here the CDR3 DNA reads TGTGCCAGCAGTTTTGGCAGGGGCCAACAAGAGACCCAGTACTTC. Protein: CASSFGRGQQETQYF.

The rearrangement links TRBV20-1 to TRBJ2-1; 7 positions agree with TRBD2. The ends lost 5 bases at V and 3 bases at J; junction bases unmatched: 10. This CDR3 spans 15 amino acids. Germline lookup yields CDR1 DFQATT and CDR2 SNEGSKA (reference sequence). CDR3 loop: CSARRGSSGYNEQFF. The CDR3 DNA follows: TGCAGTGCTCGACGCGGTTCTAGCGGCTACAATGAGCAGTTCTTC.

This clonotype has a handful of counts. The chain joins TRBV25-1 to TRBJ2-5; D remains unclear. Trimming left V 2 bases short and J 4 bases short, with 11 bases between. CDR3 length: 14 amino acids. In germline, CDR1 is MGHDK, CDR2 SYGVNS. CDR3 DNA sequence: TGTGCCAGCAGTGAACCCGGCCTTGGAGAGACCCAGTACTTC. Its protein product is CASSEPGLGETQYF.

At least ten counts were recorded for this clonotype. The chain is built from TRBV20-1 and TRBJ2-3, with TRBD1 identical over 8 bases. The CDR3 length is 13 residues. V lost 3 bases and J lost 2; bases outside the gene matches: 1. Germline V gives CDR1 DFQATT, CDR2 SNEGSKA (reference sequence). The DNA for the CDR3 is TGCAGTGCTAGGGACAGGGACACAGATACGCAGTATTTT. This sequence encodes CSARDRDTDTQYF.

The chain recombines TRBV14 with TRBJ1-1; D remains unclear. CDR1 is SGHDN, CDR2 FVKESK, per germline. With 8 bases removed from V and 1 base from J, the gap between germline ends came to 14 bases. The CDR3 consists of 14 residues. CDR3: CASGLGLGNTEAFF. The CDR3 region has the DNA TGTGCCAGCGGCCTTGGGTTGGGGAACACTGAAGCTTTCTTT. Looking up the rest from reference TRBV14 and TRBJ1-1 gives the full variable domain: EAGVTQFPSHSVIEKGQTVTLRCDPISGHDNLYWYRRVMGKEIKFLLHFVKESKQDESGMPNNRFLAERTGGTYSTLKVQPAELEDSGVYFCASGLGLGNTEAFFGQGTRLTVV.